This TCR beta chain came from a study of high-grade serous ovarian cancer treatment subgroups. Study-wide context: Each sample yielded on average around 7,000 unique TCR beta rearrangements from 14,000 or so reads. General study results and limits: Spatial context was lost because tumors were sequenced in bulk.

A note on this clone: The antigen is not known.

Tumor samples were taken before definitive surgery or chemotherapy. Sequencing used immunoSEQ multiplex PCR; TCRdb keeps in-frame clones, though not all of them. Of about 10,000 clones in the sample, roughly four fifths were seen once. The receptor was derived from a human donor with high-grade serous ovarian cancer. Sequenced material: tumor tissue.

CDR3 DNA: TGTGCCAGCAGCTATCAGGGGATGGAAGAGACCCAGTACTTC. Residues: CASSYQGMEETQYF. The chain links TRBV7-3 to TRBJ2-5; possible D gene TRBD1, 6 bases. V shed 4 bases and J shed 3 bases, with 12 bases lying between them. CDR3 length: 14 residues. Germline values: CDR1 SGHTA, CDR2 FQGTGA.